This passage covers 4 T cell receptor beta chains from one sample sequenced in a study of blood T cell repertoires in COVID-19. Some clones are missing from TCRdb's copy, which holds only in-frame ones; the method was immunoSEQ multiplex PCR. The table has approximately 360,000 clones, approximately 89% seen once. Sequenced input: PBMCs or T cells enriched from blood (not recorded which). The receptor source for this set is a man in his forties in a cohort exposed to, infected with or recovered from COVID-19 (not recorded which).

V and J are TRBV7-9 and TRBJ1-2; D is perhaps TRBD1 (5 bases). Germline V gene sequence: CDR1 SEHNR, CDR2 FQNEAQ (reference sequence). The CDR3 runs to 17 residues. V was trimmed by 1 base and J by 3 bases, leaving 18 bases between them. The CDR3 sequence is CASSLDSGVGVDYGYTF. CDR3 DNA: TGTGCCAGCAGCTTAGATTCTGGGGTAGGGGTCGACTATGGCTACACCTTC.

The chain couples TRBV5-4 to TRBJ2-1; maybe TRBD2 (6 bases). Trimming pared 2 bases from V and 7 bases from J, leaving 19 bases between. The germline V gene encodes CDR1 SGHNT and CDR2 YYREEE (reference sequence). This CDR3 has 16 amino acids. The CDR3 coding sequence is TGTGCCAGCAGCTTAAGTAACTCAGGGACTTGGAATGAGCAGTTCTTC. Its protein product is CASSLSNSGTWNEQFF.

CDR3 sequence reads: CASSQDRDGANVLTF. CDR3 sequence (DNA): TGTGCCAGCAGCCAGGACAGGGATGGGGCCAACGTCCTGACTTTC. The V gene is TRBV7-8, the J gene TRBJ2-6, with 8 bases that match TRBD1. The CDR3 consists of 15 residues. Germline CDR1 is SGHVS and CDR2 is FQNEAQ. V dropped 5 bases and J dropped 3; count of bases not matched to a gene: 3.

This clone was recorded at least ten times. Within the sample, other DNA sequences also encode this same CDR3. The rearrangement joins TRBV19 to TRBJ1-2; 7 bases are shared with TRBD1. CDR1 and CDR2 (germline): LNHDA, SQIVND (reference sequence). V was clipped by 6 bases and J by 8 bases; unmatched bases: 6. The CDR3 consists of 12 residues. In DNA, the CDR3 is TGTGCCAGTAGCCGAGACAGGGACGGCTACACCTTC. Translating gives CASSRDRDGYTF.